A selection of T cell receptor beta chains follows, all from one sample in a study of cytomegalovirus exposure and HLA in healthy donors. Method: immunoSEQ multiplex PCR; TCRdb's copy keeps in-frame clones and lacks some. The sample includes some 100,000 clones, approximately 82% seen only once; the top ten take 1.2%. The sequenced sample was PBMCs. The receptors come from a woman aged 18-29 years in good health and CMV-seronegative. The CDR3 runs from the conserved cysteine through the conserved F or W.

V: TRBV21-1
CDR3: CASSKVGHRVVDGANVLTF

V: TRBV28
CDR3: CALSPGQGYNEQFF

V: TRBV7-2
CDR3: CASSFGLAGNTGELFF

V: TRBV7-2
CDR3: CASSLVSRSRGEKLFF

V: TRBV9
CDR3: CASSVDRDRPNTEAFF

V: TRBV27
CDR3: CASTPPGLSSNNEQFF

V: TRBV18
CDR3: CASSPRAGGISNQPQHF

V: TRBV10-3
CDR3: CAISGSNYNEQFF

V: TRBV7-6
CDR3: CASSLSGGVRNTEAFF

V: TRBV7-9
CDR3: CSSTRREGQMDGYTF

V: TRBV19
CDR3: CASSIARWDSFPNTGELFF

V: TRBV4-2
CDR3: CASSQDPAASEQFF

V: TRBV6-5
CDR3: CASSPDRGRGETQYF

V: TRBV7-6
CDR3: CASSLALGVAVQETQYF

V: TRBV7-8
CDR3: CASSSRLAGGRDTQYF

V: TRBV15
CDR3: CATSREGTGEETQYF

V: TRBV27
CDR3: CASSLGPTYEQYF

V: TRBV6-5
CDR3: CASRQSGGHSYEQYF

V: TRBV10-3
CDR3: CAISESGSGGPQETQYF

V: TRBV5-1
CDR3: CASSSGLAGPSGNEQFF

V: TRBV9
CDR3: CASSGGGTSTDTQYF

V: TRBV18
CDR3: CASSPPGGRIYEQYF

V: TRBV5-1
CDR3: CASSLGFRAGAVQETQYF

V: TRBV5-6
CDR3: CASSSWTSGSQETQYF

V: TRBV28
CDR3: CASRPPQDNYGYTF

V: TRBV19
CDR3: CASTDRINQPQHF

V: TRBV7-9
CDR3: CSSSLAQQGWGYTF

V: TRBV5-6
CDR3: CASTLGSSYNSPLHF

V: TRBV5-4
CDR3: CASSLEGQGSSPLHF

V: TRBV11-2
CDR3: CASSLGQRYGYTF

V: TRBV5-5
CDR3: CASSFEGRLGEQYF

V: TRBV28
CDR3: CASKNREGTEAFF